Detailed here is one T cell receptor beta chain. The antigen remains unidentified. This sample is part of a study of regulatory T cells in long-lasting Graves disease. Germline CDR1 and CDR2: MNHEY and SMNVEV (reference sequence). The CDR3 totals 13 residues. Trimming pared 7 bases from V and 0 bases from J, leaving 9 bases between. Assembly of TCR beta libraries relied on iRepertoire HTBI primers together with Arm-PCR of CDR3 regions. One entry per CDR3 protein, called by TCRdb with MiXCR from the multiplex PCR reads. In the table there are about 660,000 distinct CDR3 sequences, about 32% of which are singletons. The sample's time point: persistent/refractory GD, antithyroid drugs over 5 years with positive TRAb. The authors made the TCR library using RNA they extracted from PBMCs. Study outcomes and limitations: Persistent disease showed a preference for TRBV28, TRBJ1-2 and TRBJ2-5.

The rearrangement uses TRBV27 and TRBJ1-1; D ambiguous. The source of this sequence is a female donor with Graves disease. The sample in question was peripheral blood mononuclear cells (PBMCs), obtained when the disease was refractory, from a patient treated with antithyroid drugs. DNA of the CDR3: TGTGCCAGCAAGATCGGGGTGAACACTGAAGCTTTCTTT. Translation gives CASKIGVNTEAFF.